This T cell receptor (beta chain) was found in a study of breast tumors, draining lymph nodes, adjacent tissues. Study-level findings and limits: The data were judged consistent with most tumor T cells coming from lymph node and expanding in tumor.

TCRdb re-called the multiplex PCR reads through MiXCR, storing one row per CDR3 protein. The sample consists of some 83,000 distinct CDR3 sequences, about 21% of them appearing once. Axillary draining lymph nodes of breast cancer patients supplied the node samples. The germline gives CDR1 DFQATT, CDR2 SNEGSKA (reference sequence). The V end lost 0 bases, the J end lost 5 bases, and 13 bases lay between the germline ends. This CDR3 contains 14 residues. This clonotype was observed many times. What it binds is unknown. Sequences were obtained from axillary lymph node tissue. This rearrangement joins TRBV20-1 to TRBJ1-2, with D possibly being TRBD1 (5 bases). This TCR came from a female donor with breast cancer. Some clones in this sample may be carry-over from other donors' samples. The CDR3 coding sequence is TGCAGTGCTAGAGAATCAGGGACCCGATATGGCTACACCTTC. Translating it yields CSARESGTRYGYTF.